The 27 T cell receptor beta chains listed next were all sequenced from one sample in a study of T-cell reconstitution after alpha-beta-depleted transplantation in children. Unique molecular identifiers were incorporated into the prepared TCRbeta library. MiXCR, run by TCRdb on the PCR reads, gives a single entry per CDR3 protein. Among around 420,000 distinct CDR3 sequences listed, about 16% were seen once. Sequenced here: PBMCs, mostly from graft donor cells, sampled 360 days after TCRalphabeta/CD19-depleted stem cell transplant. The receptors shown here come from a boy younger than two who had a stem cell transplant for Wiskott-Aldrich syndrome, so the T cells may come from the graft donor.

The chain's CDR3 is CAASLFAGGNNEQFF. The CDR3 DNA sequence: TGTGCCGCCAGTCTTTTTGCGGGGGGAAACAATGAGCAGTTCTTC. The chain links TRBV10-3 to TRBJ2-1; TRBD2 agrees at 8 bases. The junction had 14 bases not matched to a gene; V was cut back by 11 bases and J by 5 bases. Germline V CDR1 and CDR2: ENHRY, SYGVKD. There are 15 residues in the CDR3.

This clonotype was picked up a small number of times. The chain has TRBV12-3 or TRBV12-4 and TRBJ2-1, with 7 bases fitting TRBD1. The CDR3 is 14 residues long. Trimming took 3 bases from V and 8 from J; bases not matched to a gene: 7. The CDR3 sequence: CASSFRGGRDEQFF. In DNA, the CDR3 is TGTGCCAGCAGTTTTCGAGGGGGCCGGGATGAGCAGTTCTTC.

This chain links TRBV28 with TRBJ2-7; TRBD1 aligns across 9 bases. CDR3 length equals 14 residues. V lost 4 bases and J lost 3; bases outside the gene matches: 4. The germline CDR1 and CDR2 sequences are MDHEN and SYDVKM. CDR3 protein: CASSSTGQGYEQYF. The CDR3 DNA reads TGTGCCAGCAGTTCTACGGGACAGGGCTACGAGCAGTACTTC.

The CDR3, as DNA: TGTGCCACCAGCAGAGATCCCGAGCAGGGTGAAGCCTACTTTAATGAGCAGTTCTTC. It encodes CATSRDPEQGEAYFNEQFF. V and J are TRBV15 and TRBJ2-1; a possible D gene is TRBD1 (5 bases). CDR1 is LNHNV and CDR2 is YYDKDF in the germline V gene (reference sequence). This CDR3 region has 19 residues. The germline V and J ends were trimmed by 0 bases and 7 bases, with 25 bases remaining between them.

This clonotype occurred a few times. The chain couples TRBV12-3 or TRBV12-4 to TRBJ1-5; weak D call: TRBD1 (5 bases). The germline V and J ends were trimmed by 5 bases and 7 bases, with 6 bases remaining between them. The CDR3 is 11 residues long. CDR3 in DNA: TGTGCCAGCAGTGGGGGACAGCCCCAGCATTTT. This codes for CASSGGQPQHF.

The chain links TRBV10-3 to TRBJ2-7; D remains ambiguous. Trimming pared 0 bases from V and 4 bases from J, leaving 10 bases between. Per the germline V gene, CDR1 is ENHRY and CDR2 is SYGVKD. This CDR3 is 14 amino acids long. DNA of the CDR3: TGTGCCATCAGTGAGTCCTTTACCCAATACGAGCAGTACTTC. This translates into CAISESFTQYEQYF.

At least ten counts were recorded for this clonotype. This sequence joins TRBV15 and TRBJ2-7, with D tentatively TRBD1 (5 bases). In germline, CDR1 is LNHNV, CDR2 YYDKDF (reference sequence). V was trimmed by 0 bases and J by 3 bases, leaving 9 bases between them. The length of the CDR3 is 14 residues. CDR3 DNA sequence: TGTGCCACCAGCAGAGATGGCGACAGCTACGAGCAGTACTTC. Translation gives CATSRDGDSYEQYF.

This clonotype has just a few counts. The chain combines TRBV12-3 or TRBV12-4 with TRBJ2-1, with D possibly matching TRBD2 (7 bases). V lost 10 bases and J lost 4, with 17 bases in between. The CDR3 is 14 residues long. CDR3 residues: CATAGDTRYNEQFF. CDR3 coding DNA: TGTGCCACCGCGGGGGACACACGTTACAATGAGCAGTTCTTC.

V gene TRBV10-3 combines with J gene TRBJ2-2, with unresolved D. The CDR3 sequence is 14 residues long. The V gene's germline CDR1 is ENHRY and CDR2 SYGVKD. The V and J ends lost 4 bases and 5 bases respectively, with 11 bases between them. CDR3 coding DNA: TGTGCCATCAGTGTGGACCCAGATACCGGGGAGCTGTTTTTT. It encodes CAISVDPDTGELFF.

This clonotype was detected a few times. The V and J genes are TRBV5-1 and TRBJ1-2; TRBD1 agrees at 7 bases. CDR3 length equals 15 residues. V was clipped by 4 bases and J by 0 bases; unmatched bases: 6. The germline V gene encodes CDR1 SGHRS and CDR2 YFSETQ. CDR3 nucleotides: TGCGCCAGCAGCCCGGGACAGACTACTAACTATGGCTACACCTTC. Its translation: CASSPGQTTNYGYTF. The variable domain in full, with the rest retrieved from reference TRBV5-1 and TRBJ1-2, is KAGVTQTPRYLIKTRGQQVTLSCSPISGHRSVSWYQQTPGQGLQFLFEYFSETQRNKGNFPGRFSGRQFSNSRSEMNVSTLELGDSALYLCASSPGQTTNYGYTFGSGTRLTVV.

The V gene is TRBV29-1, the J gene TRBJ1-1, with 10 nucleotides matching TRBD1. The CDR3 loop spans 12 amino acids. In germline, CDR1 is SQVTM, CDR2 ANQGSEA. V dropped 4 bases and J dropped 4; count of bases not matched to a gene: 0. This CDR3 is CSVGTGGTEAFF. The CDR3 bases are TGCAGCGTTGGGACAGGGGGCACTGAAGCTTTCTTT.

The gene calls are TRBV12-3 or TRBV12-4 and TRBJ2-1; 9 nucleotides agree with TRBD2. The CDR3 contains 15 residues. Unmatched junction bases numbered 10, after V lost 5 bases and J lost 8 bases. As DNA, the CDR3 is TGTGCCAGCAGTGGCAGGGCGGGGGGGCGAGATGAGCAGTTCTTC. It yields the protein CASSGRAGGRDEQFF.

There are a few counts of this clonotype. V usage is TRBV5-1 and J usage is TRBJ2-3, with D possibly being TRBD2 (6 bases). The germline CDR1 and CDR2 sequences are SGHRS and YFSETQ. CDR3 length equals 15 residues. V was trimmed by 4 bases and J by 3 bases, leaving 15 bases between them. CDR3 region: CASSPIGGATDTQYF. The DNA for the CDR3 is TGCGCCAGCAGCCCCATCGGAGGGGCGACAGATACGCAGTATTTT.

The chain has TRBV6-5 and TRBJ2-3; D might be TRBD1 or TRBD2, each matching 5 bases. CDR1 and CDR2 from the germline V gene are MNHEY and SVGAGI. Trimming pared 7 bases from V and 2 bases from J, leaving 13 bases between. This CDR3 is 14 amino acids long. Here the CDR3 reads CASNWDHSTDTQYF. The CDR3 region has the DNA TGTGCCAGCAATTGGGACCATTCCACAGATACGCAGTATTTT.

The V gene is TRBV7-7, the J gene TRBJ2-6, with D possibly TRBD1 on 6 matching bases. V was trimmed by 6 bases and J by 4 bases, leaving 13 bases between them. Germline V gene sequence: CDR1 SSHAT, CDR2 FNYEAQ (reference sequence). The CDR3 consists of 15 residues. The CDR3 region has the DNA TGTGCCAGCAGTTCCACAGGGCCGGGGGCCAACGTCCTGACTTTC. As protein: CASSSTGPGANVLTF.

This clonotype was detected many times. V and J are TRBV12-3 or TRBV12-4 and TRBJ2-3; D remains unclear. The CDR3 is 14 amino acids. V gave up 2 bases and J gave up 0 bases, with 6 bases separating them. This CDR3 reads CASSLLVSTDTQYF. The DNA of the CDR3 is TGTGCCAGCAGTTTACTAGTAAGCACAGATACGCAGTATTTT.

Only a few counts were recorded for this clonotype. The chain links TRBV2 to TRBJ2-5; TRBD1 matches at 9 bases. Trimming took 7 bases from V and 4 from J; bases not matched to a gene: 4. Germline assignment: CDR1 SNHLY and CDR2 FYNNEI. This CDR3 region has 13 residues. The CDR3 sequence: CASNHRGRETQYF. The CDR3 nucleotides are TGTGCCAGCAACCACAGGGGGCGAGAGACCCAGTACTTC.

This clonotype was counted many times. The chain recombines TRBV11-2 with TRBJ2-5, with 9 bases fitting TRBD2. Germline CDR1 is SGHAT and CDR2 is FQNNGV. The CDR3 loop spans 15 amino acids. V was pared by 5 bases and J by 3 bases, with 7 bases of the junction left unmatched. CDR3 bases: TGTGCCAGCAGCCCCCGGCTAGCGGGAAAAGAGACCCAGTACTTC. Its protein is CASSPRLAGKETQYF.

The chain uses TRBV2 and TRBJ2-2, with 7 bases matching TRBD2. V lost 1 base to trimming and J lost 1 base; unmatched junction nucleotides: 3. The CDR3 covers 16 residues. Germline CDR1 SNHLY, CDR2 FYNNEI. CDR3 residues: CASSEGLALNTGELFF. The CDR3, as DNA: TGTGCCAGCAGTGAAGGACTAGCTCTGAACACCGGGGAGCTGTTTTTT. Drawing the rest from reference TRBV2 and TRBJ2-2, the complete variable domain is EPEVTQTPSHQVTQMGQEVILRCVPISNHLYFYWYRQILGQKVEFLVSFYNNEISEKSEIFDDQFSVERPDGSNFTLKIRSTKLEDSAMYFCASSEGLALNTGELFFGEGSRLTVL.

V and J are TRBV18 and TRBJ2-3; tentatively, D is TRBD1 (6 bases). V lost 1 base, J lost 2 bases, and 13 bases lay in between. The CDR3 consists of 16 residues. CDR1 KGHSH and CDR2 LQKENI come from the germline V gene. The CDR3 nucleotides are TGTGCCAGCTCACCACTGTCCAGGGGCCACACAGATACGCAGTATTTT. This codes for CASSPLSRGHTDTQYF. The whole variable domain, remainder taken from reference TRBV18 and TRBJ2-3, is NAGVMQNPRHLVRRRGQEARLRCSPMKGHSHVYWYRQLPEEGLKFMVYLQKENIIDESGMPKERFSAEFPKEGPSILRIQQVVRGDSAAYFCASSPLSRGHTDTQYFGPGTRLTVL.

This chain joins TRBV7-2 and TRBJ2-1; the D gene is possibly TRBD2 (7 bases). The CDR3 is made up of 16 amino acids. The V gene's germline CDR1 is SGHTA and CDR2 FQGNSA. V lost 0 bases and J lost 7, with 16 bases in between. The CDR3 region is CASSLASGGGQNEQFF. The CDR3 DNA follows: TGTGCCAGCAGCTTAGCCTCAGGCGGGGGCCAAAATGAGCAGTTCTTC.

This clonotype was seen repeatedly, ten times or more. The chain employs TRBV4-3 and TRBJ1-1; tentatively, D is TRBD1 (5 bases). CDR1 is LGHNA and CDR2 is YSLEER in the germline V gene. CDR3 length: 13 amino acids. Trimming pared 3 bases from V and 2 bases from J, leaving 7 bases between. The CDR3, as DNA: TGCGCCAGCAGCCACGGGGGTAACACTGAAGCTTTCTTT. Translating gives CASSHGGNTEAFF.

The rearrangement uses TRBV12-5 and TRBJ2-5; maybe TRBD2 (5 bases). Trimming took 3 bases from V and 1 from J, leaving 6 bases between them. The CDR3 is made up of 13 amino acids. The germline V gene has CDR1 LGHNT and CDR2 FRNRAP. The CDR3 loop is CASGFGIQETQYF. For the CDR3, the DNA is TGTGCTAGTGGTTTCGGGATCCAAGAGACCCAGTACTTC.

The V gene is TRBV28, the J gene TRBJ2-7, with D perhaps TRBD1 (5 bases). CDR1 and CDR2 (germline): MDHEN, SYDVKM. This CDR3 has 13 amino acids. Trimming cost V 3 bases and J 6 bases, with 12 bases left between them. Here the CDR3 DNA reads TGTGCCAGCAGTTTTCCAGGGTTTAGCGAGCAGTACTTC. It yields the protein CASSFPGFSEQYF. Based on the CDR3 plus reference TRBV28 and TRBJ2-7, the full variable domain is DVKVTQSSRYLVKRTGEKVFLECVQDMDHENMFWYRQDPGLGLRLIYFSYDVKMKEKGDIPEGYSVSREKKERFSLILESASTNQTSMYLCASSFPGFSEQYFGPGTRLTVT.

This clonotype was seen a few times. V usage is TRBV12-3 or TRBV12-4 and J usage is TRBJ2-3, with 8 bases identical to TRBD2. Losses at the gene ends were 6 bases for V and 4 bases for J; bases not matched to a gene: 9. The CDR3 contains 15 residues. As DNA, the CDR3 is TGTGCCAGCAGCTTATCGGGAGGGGAGTCAGATACGCAGTATTTT. This sequence encodes CASSLSGGESDTQYF.

This clonotype turned up a few times. The J gene is TRBJ1-6, the V gene TRBV6-5; D is possibly TRBD1 (6 bases). CDR3 length equals 15 residues. Germline CDR1 is MNHEY and CDR2 is SVGAGI. V lost 0 bases to trimming and J lost 5 bases, with 8 bases between them. In nucleotides, the CDR3 is TGTGCCAGCAGTTACTCGGACAGCAATAATTCACCCCTCCACTTT. This codes for CASSYSDSNNSPLHF.

The chain recombines TRBV10-1 with TRBJ1-1, with D unclear. The CDR3 extends over 14 amino acids. The V end was cut by 0 bases, the J end by 8 bases, with 13 bases between. Germline CDR1 reads WNHNN; CDR2 reads SYGVQD (reference sequence). The CDR3 nucleotides are TGCGCCAGCAGTGAGTCTTCGACTCAGAGCGAAGCTTTCTTT. Translated, it gives CASSESSTQSEAFF.